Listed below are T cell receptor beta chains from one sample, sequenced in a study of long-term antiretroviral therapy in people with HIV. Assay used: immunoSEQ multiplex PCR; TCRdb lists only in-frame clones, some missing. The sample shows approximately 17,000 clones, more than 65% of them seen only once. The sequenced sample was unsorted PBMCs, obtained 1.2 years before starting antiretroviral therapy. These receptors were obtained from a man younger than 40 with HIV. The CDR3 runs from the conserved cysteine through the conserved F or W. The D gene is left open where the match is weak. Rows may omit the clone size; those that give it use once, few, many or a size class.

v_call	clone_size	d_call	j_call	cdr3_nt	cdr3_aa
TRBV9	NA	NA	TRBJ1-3	TGTGCCAGCGCACGTCGGACAGATGGAAACACCATATATTTT	CASARRTDGNTIYF
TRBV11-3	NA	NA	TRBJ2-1	TGTGCCAGCAGCCCGGGGGACTCGGGTCATGAGCAGTTCTTC	CASSPGDSGHEQFF
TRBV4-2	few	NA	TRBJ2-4	TGTGCCAGCAGCCAATCTTGGGGAGCCAAAAACATTCAGTACTTC	CASSQSWGAKNIQYF
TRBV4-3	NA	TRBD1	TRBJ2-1	TGCGCCAGCAGCCAAGGACCAGGGGGAGAAGGAGGCAATGAGCAGTTCTTC	CASSQGPGGEGGNEQFF
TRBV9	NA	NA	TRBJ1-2	TGTGCCAGCAGCGTAGCGGCAGATAGTACTAACTATGGCTACACCTTC	CASSVAADSTNYGYTF
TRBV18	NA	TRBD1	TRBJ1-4	TGTGCCAGCTTCACGGGACAGGGTGGTGAAAAACTGTTTTTT	CASFTGQGGEKLFF
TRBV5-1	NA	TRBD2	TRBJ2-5	TGCGCCAGCAGCTCGGGGGTAGCGGGGGTAGAGACCCAGTACTTC	CASSSGVAGVETQYF
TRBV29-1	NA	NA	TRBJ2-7	TGCAGCGTTGAACTGCCGGGTATTGCCGAGCAGTACTTC	CSVELPGIAEQYF
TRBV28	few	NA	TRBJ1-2	TGTGCCAGCAGTTTTTCTCCGATTGGCTACACCTTC	CASSFSPIGYTF
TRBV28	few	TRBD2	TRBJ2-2	TGTGCCAGCAGTTTGGTAGCGGGGACCGGGGAGCTGTTTTTT	CASSLVAGTGELFF
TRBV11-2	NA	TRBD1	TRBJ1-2	TGTGCCAGCAGCGTCGGACAGGGGATCTTTTATGGCTACACCTTC	CASSVGQGIFYGYTF
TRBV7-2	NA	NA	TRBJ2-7	TGTGCCAGCAGCTTCCAGGGCTCCTACGAGCAGTACTTC	CASSFQGSYEQYF
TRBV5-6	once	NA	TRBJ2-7	TGTGCCAGCAGCCCCTTGACAGCCAAATCCTACGAGCAGTACTTC	CASSPLTAKSYEQYF
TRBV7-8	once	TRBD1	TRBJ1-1	TGTGCCAGCAGCTTATCAAAGCGCCCGGAAACTGGGACAGGGAATGCTGCGGAAGCTTTCTTT	CASSLSKRPETGTGNAAEAFF
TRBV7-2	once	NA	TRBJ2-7	TGTGCCAGCAGCACGAGCTCCTACGAGCAGTACTTC	CASSTSSYEQYF
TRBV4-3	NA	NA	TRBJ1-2	TGCGCCAGCAGCCAAAGTTCAGGGAGCAACTATGGCTACACCTTC	CASSQSSGSNYGYTF
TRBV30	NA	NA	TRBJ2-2	TGTGCCTGGAGTTCCCAGACAGGGAGGATCGGGGAGCTGTTTTTT	CAWSSQTGRIGELFF
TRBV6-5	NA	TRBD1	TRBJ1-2	TGTGCCAGCAGTCGAAGAACAGGGGAGGGAGGCTACACCTTC	CASSRRTGEGGYTF
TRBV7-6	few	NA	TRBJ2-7	TGTGCCAGCAGCCCAATGGGGGGTCGCGGGGCGGACGAGCAGTACTTC	CASSPMGGRGADEQYF
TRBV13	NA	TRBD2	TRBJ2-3	TGTGCCAGCAGTAAAGCTAGCGGGAGGGGAACAGATACGCAGTATTTT	CASSKASGRGTDTQYF
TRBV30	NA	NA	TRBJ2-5	TGTGCCTTCGGGCCTGGAGGCAACCAAGAGACCCAGTACTTC	CAFGPGGNQETQYF
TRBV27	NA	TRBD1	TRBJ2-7	TGTGCCAGCAGTCAACCGGGACAGTCCCCCTACGAGCAGTACTTC	CASSQPGQSPYEQYF
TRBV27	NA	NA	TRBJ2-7	TGTGCCAGCAGTTCCGGGGTTCCCTACGAGCAGTACTTC	CASSSGVPYEQYF
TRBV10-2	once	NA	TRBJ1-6	TGCGCCAGCAGTGAAGGCCTTTCGGCACCCCTCCACTTT	CASSEGLSAPLHF
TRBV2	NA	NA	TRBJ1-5	TGTGCCAGCTCTGGGCATAGCAATCAGCCCCAGCATTTT	CASSGHSNQPQHF
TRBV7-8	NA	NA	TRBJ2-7	TGTGCCAGCAGCTCGAGCTCCTACGAGCAGTACTTC	CASSSSSYEQYF
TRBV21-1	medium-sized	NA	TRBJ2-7	TGTGCCAGCAGCAGGGACAAGACCTACGAGCAGTACTTC	CASSRDKTYEQYF
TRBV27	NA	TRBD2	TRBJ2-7	TGTGCCAGCAGTTCCCCCCCCCTAGCGGAGACCTACGAGCAGTACTTC	CASSSPPLAETYEQYF
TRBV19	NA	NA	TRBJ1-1	TGTGCCAGTAGTATCTGGACGGAGAACACTGAAGCTTTCTTT	CASSIWTENTEAFF
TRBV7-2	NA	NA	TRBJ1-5	TGTGCCAGCAGCTTTGACAGTAGCAATCAGCCCCAGCATTTT	CASSFDSSNQPQHF
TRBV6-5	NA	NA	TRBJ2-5	TGTGCCAGCAGTTCGACAGTCCAAGAGACCCAGTACTTC	CASSSTVQETQYF
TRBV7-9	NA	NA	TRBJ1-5	TGTGCCAGCAGCTTAGAGGGTTTAGGGCCCCAGCATTTT	CASSLEGLGPQHF
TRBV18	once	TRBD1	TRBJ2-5	TGTGCCAGCTCCCGGATACAGGGGGGCCAAGAGACCCAGTACTTC	CASSRIQGGQETQYF
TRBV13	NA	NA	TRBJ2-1	TGTGCCAGCAGCCCGTTCTCGGAAGAGCAGTTCTTC	CASSPFSEEQFF
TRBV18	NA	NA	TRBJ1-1	TGTGCCAGCTCACCACTCGGTTCAGGGTCCACTGAAGCTTTCTTT	CASSPLGSGSTEAFF
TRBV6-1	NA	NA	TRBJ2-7	TGTGCCAGCAGTCCCCCCCTAACGGGGGACGAGCAGTACTTC	CASSPPLTGDEQYF
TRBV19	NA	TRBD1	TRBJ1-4	TGTGCCAGTAGTGATCGACAGGGGAAGAGGAGTGAAAAACTGTTTTTT	CASSDRQGKRSEKLFF
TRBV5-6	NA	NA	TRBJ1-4	TGTGCCAGCATGGCAACTAATGAAAAACTGTTTTTT	CASMATNEKLFF
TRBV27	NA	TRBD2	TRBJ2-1	TGTGCCAGCAGTGCCGGGACTACCAACAATGAGCAGTTCTTC	CASSAGTTNNEQFF